This is a list of T cell receptor beta chains from one sample in a study of blood T cell repertoires in COVID-19. Repertoires were generated with immunoSEQ multiplex PCR, while TCRdb's copy carries only in-frame clones and drops some. The table includes 200,000 to 250,000 clones, approximately 84% detected once. Material: PBMCs or T cells enriched from blood (not recorded which). The receptors originated from a man between 35 and 55 years old who had recovered from COVID-19. The conserved cysteine and the conserved F or W are not part of the CDR3 here. The order of the fields is V gene, clone size, J gene, CDR3 protein. Clone size, where shown, is once, few, many, or a class for clones that have expanded.

v_call: TRBV3-1/TRBV3-2; clone_size: once; j_call: TRBJ1-5; cdr3_aa: ASSPSDRAEPQH
v_call: TRBV15; clone_size: few; j_call: TRBJ1-3; cdr3_aa: ATSRDRGFSGNTIY
v_call: TRBV29-1; clone_size: .; j_call: TRBJ2-1; cdr3_aa: SVGTWEGFF
v_call: TRBV3-1/TRBV3-2; clone_size: .; j_call: TRBJ2-1; cdr3_aa: ASSQVPEGEQF
v_call: TRBV28; clone_size: .; j_call: TRBJ1-5; cdr3_aa: ASRGRRGSNQPQH
v_call: TRBV5-4; clone_size: .; j_call: TRBJ2-5; cdr3_aa: ASSPDLVTQTQY
v_call: TRBV19; clone_size: .; j_call: TRBJ1-2; cdr3_aa: ASSIFSTGYGYT
v_call: TRBV19; clone_size: .; j_call: TRBJ2-3; cdr3_aa: ASRVSGGAGDTQY
v_call: TRBV28; clone_size: .; j_call: TRBJ1-1; cdr3_aa: ASSGEIMNTEAF
v_call: TRBV12-3/TRBV12-4; clone_size: .; j_call: TRBJ1-2; cdr3_aa: ASSVTGGQGYT
v_call: TRBV28; clone_size: once; j_call: TRBJ1-2; cdr3_aa: ASSPPGYGYT
v_call: TRBV30; clone_size: few; j_call: TRBJ1-1; cdr3_aa: ACYEGAGTEAF
v_call: TRBV30; clone_size: once; j_call: TRBJ2-7; cdr3_aa: AWSPQGKAYEQY
v_call: TRBV5-1; clone_size: .; j_call: TRBJ2-5; cdr3_aa: ASSLLGAGETQY
v_call: TRBV30; clone_size: .; j_call: TRBJ2-2; cdr3_aa: AWWDLGRGDTGELF
v_call: TRBV28; clone_size: .; j_call: TRBJ1-6; cdr3_aa: ASSLGDRDSPLH
v_call: TRBV11-1; clone_size: many; j_call: TRBJ2-7; cdr3_aa: ASSLSSISYEQY
v_call: TRBV7-2; clone_size: .; j_call: TRBJ2-3; cdr3_aa: ASSVRISDTQY
v_call: TRBV5-1; clone_size: .; j_call: TRBJ2-1; cdr3_aa: ASSLWREPYNEQF
v_call: TRBV7-3; clone_size: .; j_call: TRBJ2-7; cdr3_aa: ASGKDRAYEQY
v_call: TRBV18; clone_size: .; j_call: TRBJ2-2; cdr3_aa: ASSQTPNTGELF
v_call: TRBV27; clone_size: once; j_call: TRBJ1-6; cdr3_aa: ASSGVSYNSPLH
v_call: TRBV18; clone_size: .; j_call: TRBJ1-3; cdr3_aa: ASSPATGSGNTIY
v_call: TRBV25-1; clone_size: .; j_call: TRBJ1-2; cdr3_aa: ASSDLIQVGNYGYT
v_call: TRBV7-2; clone_size: few; j_call: TRBJ1-6; cdr3_aa: ASSSLSGTANSPLH
v_call: TRBV16; clone_size: .; j_call: TRBJ2-1; cdr3_aa: ASSQSERRGDYEQF
v_call: TRBV30; clone_size: .; j_call: TRBJ2-7; cdr3_aa: AWGTASSYEQY
v_call: TRBV3-1/TRBV3-2; clone_size: .; j_call: TRBJ2-4; cdr3_aa: ASSQGQGAYIQY
v_call: TRBV28; clone_size: few; j_call: TRBJ2-7; cdr3_aa: ASSFDQLTGDRGTYEQY
v_call: TRBV29-1; clone_size: .; j_call: TRBJ2-5; cdr3_aa: SVERETQY
v_call: TRBV19; clone_size: .; j_call: TRBJ1-2; cdr3_aa: ASTLDGGDHYGYT
v_call: TRBV30; clone_size: few; j_call: TRBJ1-4; cdr3_aa: AWSGTGRNEKLF
v_call: TRBV15; clone_size: .; j_call: TRBJ2-2; cdr3_aa: ATSRDHPGGTGELF
v_call: TRBV3-1/TRBV3-2; clone_size: .; j_call: TRBJ2-7; cdr3_aa: ASGTGGKLEQY
v_call: TRBV3-1/TRBV3-2; clone_size: few; j_call: TRBJ1-2; cdr3_aa: ASSPQGSDYGYT
v_call: TRBV10-3; clone_size: once; j_call: TRBJ2-3; cdr3_aa: AIGALEQTDTQY
v_call: TRBV5-6; clone_size: .; j_call: TRBJ1-4; cdr3_aa: ASRIRGDNEKLF
v_call: TRBV5-6; clone_size: .; j_call: TRBJ1-5; cdr3_aa: ASSLLNQPQH
v_call: TRBV10-3; clone_size: .; j_call: TRBJ2-5; cdr3_aa: AISAASQETQY
v_call: TRBV23-1; clone_size: .; j_call: TRBJ2-7; cdr3_aa: ASKEDRLYEQY
v_call: TRBV29-1; clone_size: .; j_call: TRBJ2-7; cdr3_aa: SGGTGQAYEQY
v_call: TRBV28; clone_size: .; j_call: TRBJ2-7; cdr3_aa: ASSSPLGFDEQY
v_call: TRBV7-3; clone_size: .; j_call: TRBJ1-1; cdr3_aa: ASSLRFGEAF
v_call: TRBV7-3; clone_size: .; j_call: TRBJ1-1; cdr3_aa: ASSLTPEAEAF
v_call: TRBV7-9; clone_size: .; j_call: TRBJ2-7; cdr3_aa: ASSLASGRREQY
v_call: TRBV7-2; clone_size: .; j_call: TRBJ2-7; cdr3_aa: ASSSTRGYEQY
v_call: TRBV28; clone_size: .; j_call: TRBJ1-5; cdr3_aa: ASSPDRSNQPQH
v_call: TRBV28; clone_size: .; j_call: TRBJ1-5; cdr3_aa: ASRAGQGGAPQH
v_call: TRBV5-1; clone_size: .; j_call: TRBJ1-3; cdr3_aa: ASSFGQVGNTIY
v_call: TRBV24-1; clone_size: .; j_call: TRBJ2-2; cdr3_aa: ATKGQGAPGELF
v_call: TRBV10-3; clone_size: .; j_call: TRBJ1-6; cdr3_aa: AISEWKGGSSPLH
v_call: TRBV20-1; clone_size: few; j_call: TRBJ1-2; cdr3_aa: SANRNYGYT
v_call: TRBV6-6; clone_size: .; j_call: TRBJ2-3; cdr3_aa: ASSQLAGGPAGTDTQY
v_call: TRBV19; clone_size: .; j_call: TRBJ2-1; cdr3_aa: ASNNERQGVIEQF